This T cell receptor (beta chain) was found in a study of identifying expanded T cells in peripheral blood. Study results and caveats: Approximately two-week clone count variance significantly increased as total template count grew. Over two and four weeks, about 16.4 and 19 clones changed, versus roughly 1.1 between replicates.

The V gene's germline CDR1 is MNHEY and CDR2 SMNVEV (reference sequence). The CDR3 runs to 14 residues. Trimming removed 3 bases from V and 7 bases from J; junction bases left unmatched: 9. Remarks on this clone: Its matching antigen is unknown.

No infections or other immune events were documented during collection. Sequenced by immunoSEQ multiplex PCR; TCRdb stores in-frame clones only, minus some. The sample shows approximately 130,000 clones, less than 90% of them seen only once. The source of this sequence is a person between 18 and 75 years old in good health. Sequencing was carried out using blood. This chain connects TRBV27 to TRBJ2-7, with 7 bases identical to TRBD1. CDR3 in DNA: TGTGCCAGCAGTTTTTGGACAGGATCTGGTGAGCAGTACTTC. Translation: CASSFWTGSGEQYF.